Included here is one T cell receptor beta chain sequence, with context. Germline CDR1 is MDHEN and CDR2 is SYDVKM. The CDR3 totals 11 residues. Trimming removed 6 bases at V and 7 bases at J, with 10 bases between. The data were obtained in a study of cytomegalovirus exposure and HLA in healthy donors. It was with 60 Vbeta and 13 Jbeta primers that the PCR ran. How the authors handled the data: There were 70 million to 95 million unique TCR beta chains by a later count, and 10 million to 12 million of them were shared. Data came from immunoSEQ multiplex PCR; TCRdb stores just in-frame clones and leaves some out. That table gives V, J and clone size, and the DNA gave D and trimming. The profile shows 200,000 to 300,000 clones, roughly 86% of them singletons.

Specimen: PBMCs. The TCR originated in a woman aged 40 to 55 in good health and CMV-seropositive. The chain links TRBV28 to TRBJ2-7; possible D gene TRBD2, 5 bases. The CDR3 sequence: CASSLQREQYF. Here the CDR3 DNA reads TGTGCCAGCAGCCTCCAGCGGGAGCAGTACTTC.